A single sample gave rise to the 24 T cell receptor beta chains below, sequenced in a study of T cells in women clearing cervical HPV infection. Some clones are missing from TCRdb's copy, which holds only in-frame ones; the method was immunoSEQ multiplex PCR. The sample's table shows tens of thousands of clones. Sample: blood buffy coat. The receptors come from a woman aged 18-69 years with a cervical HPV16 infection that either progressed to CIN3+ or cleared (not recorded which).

The DNA read from the CDR3 is TGCGCCAGCAGTGAGGACAGGGAATCCCGCGGGGAGACC. This gives the protein CASSEDRESRGET. The complete CDR3 reads CASSEDRESRGETQYF. The chain recombines TRBV10-1 with TRBJ2-5; 7 bases map to TRBD1. The CDR3 end is not reached by the read, which stops 3 residues before it; the germline J gene fills it in. V gave up 2 bases and J gave up 5 bases; unmatched junction bases: 11. The CDR3 has 16 amino acids. The V gene's germline CDR1 is WNHNN and CDR2 SYGVQD (reference sequence).

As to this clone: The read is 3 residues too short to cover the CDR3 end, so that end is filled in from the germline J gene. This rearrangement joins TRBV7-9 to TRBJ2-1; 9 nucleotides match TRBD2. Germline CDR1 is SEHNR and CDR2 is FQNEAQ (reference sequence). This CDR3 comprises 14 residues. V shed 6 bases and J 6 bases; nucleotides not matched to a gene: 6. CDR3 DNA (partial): TGTGCCAGCAGTCCCGGACTAGCGCTCAATGAG. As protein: CASSPGLALNE. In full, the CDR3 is CASSPGLALNEQFF.

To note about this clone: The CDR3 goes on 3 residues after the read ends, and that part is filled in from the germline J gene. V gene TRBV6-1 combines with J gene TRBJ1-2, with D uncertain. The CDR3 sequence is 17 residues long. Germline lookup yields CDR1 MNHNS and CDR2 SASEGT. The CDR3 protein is CASSEAESSGRGCDYTF. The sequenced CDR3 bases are TGTGCCAGCAGTGAAGCGGAGAGTAGCGGGAGAGGATGTGAC.

The chain's CDR3 is CASSGGPVTDTQYF. The CDR3 DNA, read in part, is TGTGCCAGCTCGGGGGGGCCCGTAACAGATACG. The chain employs TRBV2 and TRBJ2-3; 8 bases are a match to TRBD2. The sequenced fragment ends 3 residues before the CDR3 boundary, so the rest is inferred from the germline J gene. The V and J ends lost 8 bases and 3 bases, in that order; junction bases with no gene match: 7. The CDR3 sequence is 14 residues long. Germline assignment: CDR1 SNHLY and CDR2 FYNNEI.

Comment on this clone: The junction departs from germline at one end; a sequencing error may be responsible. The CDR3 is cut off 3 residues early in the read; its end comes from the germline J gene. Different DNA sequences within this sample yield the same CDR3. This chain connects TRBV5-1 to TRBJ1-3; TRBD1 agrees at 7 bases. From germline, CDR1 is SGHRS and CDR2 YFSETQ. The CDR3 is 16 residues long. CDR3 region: CASSLADRHSGNTIYF. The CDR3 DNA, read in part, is TGCGCCAGCAGCCTCGCGGACAGGCACTCTGGAAACACA.

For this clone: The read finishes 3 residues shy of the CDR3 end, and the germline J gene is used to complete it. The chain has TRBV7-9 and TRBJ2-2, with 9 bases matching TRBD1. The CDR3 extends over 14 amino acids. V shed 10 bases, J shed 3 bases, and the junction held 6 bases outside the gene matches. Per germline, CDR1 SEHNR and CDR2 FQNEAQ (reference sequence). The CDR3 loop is CAIYRDRDTGELFF. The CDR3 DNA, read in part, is TGTGCCATCTACCGGGACAGGGACACCGGGGAG.

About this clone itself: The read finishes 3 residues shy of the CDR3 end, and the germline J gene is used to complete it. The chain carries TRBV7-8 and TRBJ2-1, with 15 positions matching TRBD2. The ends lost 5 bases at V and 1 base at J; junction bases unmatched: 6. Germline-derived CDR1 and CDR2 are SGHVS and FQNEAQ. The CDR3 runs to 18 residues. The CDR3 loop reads CASSRTSGGASSYNEQFF. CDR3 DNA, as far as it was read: TGTGCCAGCAGCCGGACTAGCGGGGGGGCCTCTTCCTACAATGAG.

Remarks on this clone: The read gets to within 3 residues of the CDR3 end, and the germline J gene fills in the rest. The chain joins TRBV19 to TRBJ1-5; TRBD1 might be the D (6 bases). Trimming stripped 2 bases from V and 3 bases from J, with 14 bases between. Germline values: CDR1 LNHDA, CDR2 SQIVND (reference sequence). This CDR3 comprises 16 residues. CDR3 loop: CASSILRTANNQPQHF. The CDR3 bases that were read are TGTGCCAGTAGTATACTACGGACAGCTAACAATCAGCCC.

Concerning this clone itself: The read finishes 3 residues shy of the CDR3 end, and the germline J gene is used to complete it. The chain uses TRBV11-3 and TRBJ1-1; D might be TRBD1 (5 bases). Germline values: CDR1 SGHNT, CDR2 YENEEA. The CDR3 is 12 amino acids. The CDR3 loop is CASSVGGRAAFF. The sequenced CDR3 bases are TGTGCCAGCAGCGTGGGAGGCAGGGCG.

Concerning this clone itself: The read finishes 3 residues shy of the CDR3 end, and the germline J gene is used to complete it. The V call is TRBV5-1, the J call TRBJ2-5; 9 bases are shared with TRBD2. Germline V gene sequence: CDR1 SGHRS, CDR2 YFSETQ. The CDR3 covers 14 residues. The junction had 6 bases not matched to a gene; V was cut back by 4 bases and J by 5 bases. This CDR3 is CASSARTSVETQYF. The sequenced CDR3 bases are TGCGCCAGCAGCGCCCGGACTAGCGTGGAGACC.

The CDR3 sequence: CASSDSRGGSYEQYF. Partial CDR3 DNA: TGTGCCAGCAGCGATTCACGGGGGGGGTCCTACGAG. This chain connects TRBV11-3 to TRBJ2-7, with TRBD2 matching over 8 bases. Read sequence stops 3 residues before the CDR3 end, and the germline J gene provides the missing end. CDR3 length equals 15 residues. V was clipped by 5 bases and J by 1 base; unmatched bases: 7. Germline assignment: CDR1 SGHNT and CDR2 YENEEA.

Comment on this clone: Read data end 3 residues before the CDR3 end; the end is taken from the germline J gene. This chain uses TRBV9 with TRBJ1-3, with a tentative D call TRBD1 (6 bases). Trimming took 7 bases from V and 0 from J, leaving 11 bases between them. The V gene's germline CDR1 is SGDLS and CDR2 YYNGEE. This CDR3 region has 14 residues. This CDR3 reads CASSGQFSGNTIYF. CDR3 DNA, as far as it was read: TGTGCCAGCTCCGGACAGTTCTCTGGAAACACC.

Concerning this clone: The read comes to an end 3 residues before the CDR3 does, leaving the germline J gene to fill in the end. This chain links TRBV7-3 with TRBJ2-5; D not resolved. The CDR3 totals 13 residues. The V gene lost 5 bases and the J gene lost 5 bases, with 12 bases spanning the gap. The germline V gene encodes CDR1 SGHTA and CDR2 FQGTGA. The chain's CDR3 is CASSVDQGETQYF. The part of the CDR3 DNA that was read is TGTGCCAGCAGCGTTGACCAAGGGGAGACC.

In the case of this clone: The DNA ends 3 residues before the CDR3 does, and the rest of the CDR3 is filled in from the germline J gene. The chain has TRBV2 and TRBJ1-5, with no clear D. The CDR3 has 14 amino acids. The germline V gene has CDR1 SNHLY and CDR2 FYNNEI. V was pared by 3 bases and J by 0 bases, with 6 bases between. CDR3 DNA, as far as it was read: TGTGCCAGCAGTGACGGGTATAGCAATCAGCCC. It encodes CASSDGYSNQP. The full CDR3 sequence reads CASSDGYSNQPQHF.

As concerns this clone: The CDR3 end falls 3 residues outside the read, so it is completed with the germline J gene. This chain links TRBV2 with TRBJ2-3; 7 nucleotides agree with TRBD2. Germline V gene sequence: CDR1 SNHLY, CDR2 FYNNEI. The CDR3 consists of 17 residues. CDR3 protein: CASSASLGGRKTKAQYF. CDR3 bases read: TGTGCCAGCAGCGCCTCCCTGGGGGGGAGAAAAACCAAAGCG.

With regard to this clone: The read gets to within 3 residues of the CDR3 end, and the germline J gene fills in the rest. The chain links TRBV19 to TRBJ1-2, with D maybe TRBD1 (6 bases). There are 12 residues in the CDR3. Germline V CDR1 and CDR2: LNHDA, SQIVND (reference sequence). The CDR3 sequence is CASSMRGYDYTF. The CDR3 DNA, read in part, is TGTGCCAGTAGTATGAGGGGGTACGAC.

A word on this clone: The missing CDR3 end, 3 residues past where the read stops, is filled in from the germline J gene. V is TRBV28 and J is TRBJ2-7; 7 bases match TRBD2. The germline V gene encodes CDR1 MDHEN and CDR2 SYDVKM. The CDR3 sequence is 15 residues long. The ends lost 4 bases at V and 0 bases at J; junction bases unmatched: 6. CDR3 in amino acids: CASSSPGTNSYEQYF. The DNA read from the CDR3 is TGTGCCAGCAGTTCCCCCGGGACTAACTCCTACGAG.

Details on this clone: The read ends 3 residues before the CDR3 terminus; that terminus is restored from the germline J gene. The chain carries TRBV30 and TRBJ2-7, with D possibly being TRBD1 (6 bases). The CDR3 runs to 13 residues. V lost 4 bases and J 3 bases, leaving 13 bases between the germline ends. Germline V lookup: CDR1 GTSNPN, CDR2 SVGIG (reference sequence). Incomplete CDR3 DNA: TGTGCCTGGAAAGGGGGACACCTCTACGAG. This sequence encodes CAWKGGHLYE. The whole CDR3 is CAWKGGHLYEQYF.

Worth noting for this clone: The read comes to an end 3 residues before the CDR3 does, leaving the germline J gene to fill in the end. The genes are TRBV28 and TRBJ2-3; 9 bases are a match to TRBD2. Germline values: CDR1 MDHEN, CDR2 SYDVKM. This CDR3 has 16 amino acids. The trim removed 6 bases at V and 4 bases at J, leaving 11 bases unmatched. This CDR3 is CASSQIHSGSSDTQYF. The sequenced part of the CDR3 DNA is TGTGCCAGCAGCCAAATCCATAGCGGGAGCTCAGATACG.

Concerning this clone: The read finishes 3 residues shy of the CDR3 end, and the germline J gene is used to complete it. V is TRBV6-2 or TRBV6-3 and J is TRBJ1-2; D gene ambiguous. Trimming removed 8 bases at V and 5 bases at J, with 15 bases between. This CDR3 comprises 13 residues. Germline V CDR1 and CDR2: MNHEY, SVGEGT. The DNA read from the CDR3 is TGTGCCAGCGCCACAGACCCCGTATATGGC. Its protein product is CASATDPVYG. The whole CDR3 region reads CASATDPVYGYTF.

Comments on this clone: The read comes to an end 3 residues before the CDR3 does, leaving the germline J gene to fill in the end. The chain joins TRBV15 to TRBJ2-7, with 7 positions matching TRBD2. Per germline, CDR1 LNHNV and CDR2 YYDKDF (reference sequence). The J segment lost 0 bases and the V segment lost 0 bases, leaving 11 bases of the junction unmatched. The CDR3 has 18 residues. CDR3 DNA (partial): TGTGCCACCAGCAGAGATTTGCCCAGCGGGACCCACTCCTACGAG. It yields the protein CATSRDLPSGTHSYE. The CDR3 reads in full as CATSRDLPSGTHSYEQYF.

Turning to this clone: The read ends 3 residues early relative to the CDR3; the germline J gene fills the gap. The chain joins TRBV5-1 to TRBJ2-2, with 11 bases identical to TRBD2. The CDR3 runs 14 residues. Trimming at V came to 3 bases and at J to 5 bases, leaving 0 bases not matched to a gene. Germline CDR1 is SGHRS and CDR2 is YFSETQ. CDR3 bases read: TGCGCCAGCAGCTGGACTAGCGGGACCGGGGAG. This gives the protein CASSWTSGTGE. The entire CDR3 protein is CASSWTSGTGELFF.

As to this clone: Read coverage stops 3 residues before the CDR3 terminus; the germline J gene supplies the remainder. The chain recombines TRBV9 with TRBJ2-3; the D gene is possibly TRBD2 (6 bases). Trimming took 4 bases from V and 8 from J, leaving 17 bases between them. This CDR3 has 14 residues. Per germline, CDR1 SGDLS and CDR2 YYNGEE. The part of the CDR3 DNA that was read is TGTGCCAGCAGCCCCACCTCGATCGGGGGTACG. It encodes CASSPTSIGGT. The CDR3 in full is CASSPTSIGGTQYF.

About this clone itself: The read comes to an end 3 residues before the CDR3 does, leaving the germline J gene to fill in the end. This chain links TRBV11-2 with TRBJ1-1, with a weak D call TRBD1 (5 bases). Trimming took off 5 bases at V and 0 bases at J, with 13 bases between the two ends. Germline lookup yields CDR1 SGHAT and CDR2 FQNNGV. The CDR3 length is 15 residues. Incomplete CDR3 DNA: TGTGCCAGCAGCGCCCGGGGGAGCTTGAACACTGAA. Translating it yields CASSARGSLNTE. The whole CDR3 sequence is CASSARGSLNTEAFF.